This passage covers 27 T cell receptor beta chains from one sample sequenced in a study of shared clonotypes between healthy human individuals. Sequencing used immunoSEQ multiplex PCR; TCRdb keeps in-frame clones, though not all of them. This table holds under 2,500,000 clones, around 95% found once. The sequenced sample consisted of naive CD4+ T cells sorted from blood. Noted subset: CD45RA+ positively selected. The receptors were gathered from a man aged 18-30 years in good health.

CDR3 coding DNA: TGTGCCAGCAGCTCCTTAGGGGCAGGGCTTGGTGAAAAACTGTTTTTT. Translating gives CASSSLGAGLGEKLFF. The rearrangement links TRBV7-2 to TRBJ1-4, with TRBD1 as a possible D gene (5 bases). Trimming stripped 4 bases from V and 7 bases from J, with 19 bases between. Germline lookup yields CDR1 SGHTA and CDR2 FQGNSA. The CDR3 is made up of 16 amino acids.

This chain uses TRBV9 with TRBJ1-1; D uncertain. CDR1 SGDLS and CDR2 YYNGEE come from the germline V gene. CDR3 length equals 14 residues. V was pared by 4 bases and J by 1 base, with 11 bases between. This CDR3 reads CASSPHRGNTEAFF. The CDR3 DNA is TGTGCCAGCAGCCCCCACCGAGGGAACACTGAAGCTTTCTTT.

V is TRBV11-2 and J is TRBJ2-1; the D gene is possibly TRBD1 (5 bases). The V and J ends lost 4 bases and 1 base respectively, with 17 bases between them. Germline V gives CDR1 SGHAT, CDR2 FQNNGV. This CDR3 contains 17 residues. The CDR3: CASSSLRQGRSYNEQFF. Here the CDR3 DNA reads TGTGCCAGCAGCTCTCTCCGGCAGGGAAGATCCTACAATGAGCAGTTCTTC.

V is TRBV30 and J is TRBJ1-1; D is uncertain. Germline CDR1 reads GTSNPN; CDR2 reads SVGIG (reference sequence). Trimming took off 2 bases at V and 7 bases at J, with 8 bases between the two ends. The CDR3 sequence is 11 residues long. CDR3 coding DNA: TGTGCCTGGAGTAATCGATTTGAAGCTTTCTTT. This codes for CAWSNRFEAFF. Looking up the rest from reference TRBV30 and TRBJ1-1 gives the full variable domain: SQTIHQWPATLVQPVGSPLSLECTVEGTSNPNLYWYRQAAGRGLQLLFYSVGIGQISSEVPQNLSASRPQDRQFILSSKKLLLSDSGFYLCAWSNRFEAFFGQGTRLTVV.

This chain uses TRBV18 with TRBJ1-1, with D perhaps matching TRBD1 (6 bases). V was cut by 8 bases and J by 5 bases, with 21 bases left in between. The germline V gene has CDR1 KGHSH and CDR2 LQKENI. The CDR3 spans 15 residues. In DNA form, the CDR3 reads TGTGCCAGCGCGACTACAGGGTCAATAGCGACTGAAGCTTTCTTT. Translation gives CASATTGSIATEAFF.

The V call is TRBV2, the J call TRBJ2-5; no definite D call. Germline V gene sequence: CDR1 SNHLY, CDR2 FYNNEI. CDR3 size: 13 residues. Trimming cost V 1 base and J 5 bases, with 8 bases left between them. CDR3 sequence (DNA): TGTGCCAGCAGTGAAGTAGGACCGGAGACCCAGTACTTC. Amino acids: CASSEVGPETQYF.

In its sample, this clone was seen once. The rearrangement joins TRBV5-4 to TRBJ2-1; the D is unclear. CDR1 SGHNT and CDR2 YYREEE come from the germline V gene (reference sequence). Trimming pared 5 bases from V and 8 bases from J, leaving 17 bases between. The CDR3 loop spans 14 amino acids. DNA of the CDR3: TGTGCCAGCAGAACCCCCCTTGTGGTCGATGAGCAGTTCTTC. As protein: CASRTPLVVDEQFF.

To note about this clone: Other DNA sequences in the sample encode the same CDR3. The V and J genes are TRBV28 and TRBJ1-5; maybe TRBD1 (5 bases). Germline loops: CDR1 MDHEN, CDR2 SYDVKM. The CDR3 totals 15 residues. The ends were cut back, 3 bases at V and 2 bases at J, with 11 bases in the middle. This chain's CDR3 is CASSLGGAGNQPQHF. Here the CDR3 DNA reads TGTGCCAGCAGTTTGGGAGGGGCGGGCAATCAGCCCCAGCATTTT.

The chain employs TRBV7-9 and TRBJ1-4; tentatively, D is TRBD1 (6 bases). Per germline, CDR1 SEHNR and CDR2 FQNEAQ (reference sequence). The V gene lost 3 bases and the J gene lost 6 bases, with 11 bases spanning the gap. The CDR3 spans 14 residues. CDR3 coding DNA: TGTGCCAGCAGCTTTTGGGGGGGCGATGAAAAACTGTTTTTT. It is translated as CASSFWGGDEKLFF.

This clone showed up just once. This chain uses TRBV6-1 with TRBJ1-6; D is unclear. Germline values: CDR1 MNHNS, CDR2 SASEGT. The CDR3 runs to 13 residues. Deletions cut 2 bases from V and 12 bases from J, with 11 bases between. CDR3 sequence (DNA): TGTGCCAGCAGTGAATTAGAGAGGTTACCCCTCCACTTT. This sequence encodes CASSELERLPLHF.

CDR3 nucleotide sequence: TGTGCCTGGAGTGTACTATCGTCCGGTACCGGGGAGCTGTTTTTT. Translated, it gives CAWSVLSSGTGELFF. The rearrangement links TRBV30 to TRBJ2-2; D is unresolved. Germline assignment: CDR1 GTSNPN and CDR2 SVGIG (reference sequence). This CDR3 contains 15 residues. V was shortened by 0 bases and J by 5 bases, with 13 bases between the two germline ends.

This clone was seen a single time. Other DNA sequences from this sample encode an identical CDR3 as well. The chain links TRBV6-5 to TRBJ1-4; 9 bases map to TRBD1. This CDR3 has 15 residues. Per the germline V gene, CDR1 is MNHEY and CDR2 is SVGAGI. The V gene end was trimmed by 3 bases and the J gene end by 7 bases; junction bases not matched to a gene: 6. CDR3 loop: CASSYSGTGSEKLFF. CDR3 nucleotide sequence: TGTGCCAGCAGTTATTCCGGGACAGGGAGTGAAAAACTGTTTTTT.

V usage is TRBV5-5 and J usage is TRBJ2-3; the D is unclear. Germline V gene sequence: CDR1 SGHKS, CDR2 YYEKEE (reference sequence). The CDR3 has 14 amino acids. V was cut by 3 bases and J by 1 base, with 9 bases left in between. The CDR3 DNA is TGTGCCAGCAGCTCCAGTTGGGGCACAGATACGCAGTATTTT. Translation gives CASSSSWGTDTQYF.

The V and J genes are TRBV25-1 and TRBJ2-5, with 11 nucleotides matching TRBD1. This CDR3 comprises 17 residues. Losses at the gene ends were 4 bases for V and 5 bases for J; bases not matched to a gene: 12. Germline-derived CDR1 and CDR2 are MGHDK and SYGVNS. The CDR3 loop is CASSASKDRGHGETQYF. DNA for the CDR3: TGTGCCAGCAGTGCCAGCAAGGACAGGGGGCACGGGGAGACCCAGTACTTC.

The chain has TRBV28 and TRBJ2-2; 11 positions match TRBD2. In germline, CDR1 is MDHEN, CDR2 SYDVKM. V shed 3 bases and J 1 base; nucleotides not matched to a gene: 7. This CDR3 spans 18 amino acids. The CDR3 loop reads CASSFYLAGGLNTGELFF. The CDR3 DNA sequence: TGTGCCAGCAGTTTTTACCTAGCGGGGGGCCTGAACACCGGGGAGCTGTTTTTT.

The chain recombines TRBV6-5 with TRBJ1-2; D perhaps matches TRBD1 (6 bases). The CDR3 extends over 15 amino acids. V gave up 5 bases and J gave up 0 bases, with 13 bases separating them. The germline V gene has CDR1 MNHEY and CDR2 SVGAGI. DNA of the CDR3: TGTGCCAGCAGTCCTGGGGGCAATTCTAACTATGGCTACACCTTC. Protein: CASSPGGNSNYGYTF.

This clone was found a few times. V usage is TRBV5-1 and J usage is TRBJ2-4; 7 bases fit TRBD2. The germline gives CDR1 SGHRS, CDR2 YFSETQ. This CDR3 is 15 amino acids long. The junction had 10 bases not matched to a gene; V was cut back by 4 bases and J by 6 bases. CDR3 protein: CASSPSQGGINIQYF. The CDR3 DNA reads TGCGCCAGCAGCCCCTCGCAGGGAGGGATAAACATTCAGTACTTC.

This clone was seen only a few times. V usage is TRBV30 and J usage is TRBJ2-7; a possible D gene is TRBD2 (5 bases). The CDR3 consists of 14 residues. CDR1 is GTSNPN, CDR2 SVGIG, per germline (reference sequence). Trimming stripped 3 bases from V and 3 bases from J, with 15 bases between. In DNA form, the CDR3 reads TGTGCCTGGAGAAAGTCGGCGGGCGACTACGAGCAGTACTTC. It specifies CAWRKSAGDYEQYF. The complete variable domain, with remaining parts taken from reference TRBV30 and TRBJ2-7, reads SQTIHQWPATLVQPVGSPLSLECTVEGTSNPNLYWYRQAAGRGLQLLFYSVGIGQISSEVPQNLSASRPQDRQFILSSKKLLLSDSGFYLCAWRKSAGDYEQYFGPGTRLTVT.

The V call is TRBV5-1, the J call TRBJ2-1, with 7 bases lining up with TRBD2. CDR3 size: 15 residues. Germline V gives CDR1 SGHRS, CDR2 YFSETQ. J was trimmed by 7 bases and V by 0 bases; bases with no gene match: 7. The CDR3 loop reads CASSLEAGAWNEQFF. The DNA of the CDR3 is TGCGCCAGCAGCTTGGAGGCGGGAGCTTGGAATGAGCAGTTCTTC.

The table lists this clone with a count of one. This rearrangement joins TRBV11-3 to TRBJ2-3; 10 bases line up with TRBD1. The germline gives CDR1 SGHNT, CDR2 YENEEA. V dropped 5 bases and J dropped 5; count of bases not matched to a gene: 4. This CDR3 region has 14 residues. CDR3: CASSTGQGVDTQYF. DNA for the CDR3: TGTGCCAGCAGCACAGGACAGGGGGTAGATACGCAGTATTTT.

The genes are TRBV5-4 and TRBJ1-5; D ambiguous. From germline, CDR1 is SGHNT and CDR2 YYREEE (reference sequence). Deletions cut 0 bases from V and 4 bases from J, with 2 bases between. CDR3 length equals 12 residues. CDR3 sequence reads: CASSLVNQPQHF. In DNA, the CDR3 is TGTGCCAGCAGCTTGGTTAATCAGCCCCAGCATTTT.

This sequence joins TRBV2 and TRBJ1-5; a weak D match, TRBD1 (5 bases). Germline-derived CDR1 and CDR2 are SNHLY and FYNNEI. The CDR3 is 14 amino acids. The V end lost 8 bases, the J end lost 6 bases, and 17 bases lay between the germline ends. The CDR3 nucleotides are TGTGCCAGCGTAGGACAAGGGGAGAGTCAGCCCCAGCATTTT. Its translation is CASVGQGESQPQHF.

V gene TRBV19 combines with J gene TRBJ2-4, with TRBD2 identical over 8 bases. CDR1 is LNHDA, CDR2 SQIVND, per germline (reference sequence). The V gene end was trimmed by 3 bases and the J gene end by 11 bases; junction bases not matched to a gene: 3. The length of the CDR3 is 12 residues. The CDR3 DNA follows: TGTGCCAGTAGTATGGGACTAGATCTTCAGTACTTC. Translated, it gives CASSMGLDLQYF.

With respect to this clone: Other DNA sequences in the same sample also yield this CDR3. This chain links TRBV19 with TRBJ1-5; 7 bases line up with TRBD1. The CDR3 consists of 13 residues. CDR1 is LNHDA and CDR2 is SQIVND in the germline V gene (reference sequence). The ends lost 3 bases at V and 5 bases at J; junction bases unmatched: 1. The CDR3 here is CASSIQGDQPQHF. Here the CDR3 DNA reads TGTGCCAGTAGTATTCAGGGGGATCAGCCCCAGCATTTT.

The chain links TRBV28 to TRBJ2-3, with TRBD2 as a possible D gene (5 bases). The CDR3 extends over 14 amino acids. Trimming removed 7 bases at V and 0 bases at J, with 11 bases between. CDR1 MDHEN and CDR2 SYDVKM come from the germline V gene. DNA of the CDR3: TGTGCCAGCATGTTACCGGGAAGCACAGATACGCAGTATTTT. As protein: CASMLPGSTDTQYF.

Concerning this clone: The sample holds other DNA sequences that translate to the same CDR3. The chain uses TRBV6-6 and TRBJ1-4; TRBD1 matches at 9 bases. The CDR3 has 15 amino acids. Germline loops: CDR1 MNHNY, CDR2 SVGAGI (reference sequence). The V gene end was trimmed by 0 bases and the J gene end by 7 bases; junction bases not matched to a gene: 3. CDR3 loop: CASSYSTGGGEKLFF. CDR3 bases: TGTGCCAGCAGTTACTCGACAGGGGGAGGTGAAAAACTGTTTTTT.

The chain is built from TRBV5-1 and TRBJ2-5; a weak D match, TRBD2 (6 bases). The V gene lost 4 bases and the J gene lost 1 base, with 17 bases spanning the gap. Looked up from germline, CDR1 is SGHRS and CDR2 is YFSETQ. The CDR3 has 16 residues. CDR3 amino acids: CASSRLGYGSQETQYF. CDR3 nucleotides: TGCGCCAGCAGCCGATTAGGTTACGGGAGCCAAGAGACCCAGTACTTC. Together with reference TRBV5-1 and TRBJ2-5, the CDR3 gives the full variable domain: KAGVTQTPRYLIKTRGQQVTLSCSPISGHRSVSWYQQTPGQGLQFLFEYFSETQRNKGNFPGRFSGRQFSNSRSEMNVSTLELGDSALYLCASSRLGYGSQETQYFGPGTRLLVL.